This T cell receptor (beta chain) was documented in a study of cytomegalovirus exposure and HLA in healthy donors. Germline V gives CDR1 MNHEY, CDR2 SVGAGI. V was pared by 0 bases and J by 6 bases, with 6 bases between. The CDR3 is 13 amino acids. PCR involved 60 Vbeta and 13 Jbeta primers. Assay: immunoSEQ multiplex PCR; the TCRdb copy retains only in-frame clones and omits some. The profile shows 130,000 to 150,000 clones, about four fifths of them singletons. The source material was PBMCs. J is TRBJ2-1 and V is TRBV6-5; D gene unclear. This TCR came from a male donor in good health and CMV-seronegative. The CDR3 DNA is TGTGCCAGCAGTTACTCCGTGGCCAATGAGCAGTTCTTC. Translating gives CASSYSVANEQFF.